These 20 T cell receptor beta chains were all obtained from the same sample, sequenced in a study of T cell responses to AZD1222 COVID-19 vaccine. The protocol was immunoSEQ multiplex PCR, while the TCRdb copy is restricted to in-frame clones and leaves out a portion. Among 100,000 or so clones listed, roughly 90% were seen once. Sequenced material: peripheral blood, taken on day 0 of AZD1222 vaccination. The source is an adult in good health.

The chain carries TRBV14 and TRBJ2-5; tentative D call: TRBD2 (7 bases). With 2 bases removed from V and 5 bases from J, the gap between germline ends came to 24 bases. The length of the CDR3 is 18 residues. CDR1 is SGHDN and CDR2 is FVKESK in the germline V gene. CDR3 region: CASSQLRGGSGTSETQYF. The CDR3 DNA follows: TGTGCCAGCAGCCAACTAAGGGGGGGTAGCGGTACTTCCGAGACCCAGTACTTC.

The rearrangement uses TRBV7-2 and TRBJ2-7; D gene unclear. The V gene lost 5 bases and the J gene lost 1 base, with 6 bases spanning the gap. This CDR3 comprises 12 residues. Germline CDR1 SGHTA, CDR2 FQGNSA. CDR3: CASSLPSYEQYF. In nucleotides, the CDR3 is TGTGCCAGCAGCCTCCCATCCTACGAGCAGTACTTC. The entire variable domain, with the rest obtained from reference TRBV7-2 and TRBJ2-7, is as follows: GAGVSQSPSNKVTEKGKDVELRCDPISGHTALYWYRQSLGQGLEFLIYFQGNSAPDKSGLPSDRFSAERTGGSVSTLTIQRTQQEDSAVYLCASSLPSYEQYFGPGTRLTVT.

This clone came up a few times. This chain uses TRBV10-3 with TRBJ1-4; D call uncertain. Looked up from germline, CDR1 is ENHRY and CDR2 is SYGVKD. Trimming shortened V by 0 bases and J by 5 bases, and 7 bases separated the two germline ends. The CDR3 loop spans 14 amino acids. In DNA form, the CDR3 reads TGTGCCATCAGTGAGTCGGGTCCGAATGAAAAACTGTTTTTT. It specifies CAISESGPNEKLFF.

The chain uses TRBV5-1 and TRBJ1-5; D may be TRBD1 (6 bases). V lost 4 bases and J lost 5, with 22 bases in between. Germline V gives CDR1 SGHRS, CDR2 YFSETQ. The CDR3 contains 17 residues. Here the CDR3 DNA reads TGCGCCAGCAGCATAGAGACCGGGACAAGCAATCATCAGCCCCAGCATTTT. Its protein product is CASSIETGTSNHQPQHF. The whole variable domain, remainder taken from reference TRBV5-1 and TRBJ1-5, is KAGVTQTPRYLIKTRGQQVTLSCSPISGHRSVSWYQQTPGQGLQFLFEYFSETQRNKGNFPGRFSGRQFSNSRSEMNVSTLELGDSALYLCASSIETGTSNHQPQHFGDGTRLSIL.

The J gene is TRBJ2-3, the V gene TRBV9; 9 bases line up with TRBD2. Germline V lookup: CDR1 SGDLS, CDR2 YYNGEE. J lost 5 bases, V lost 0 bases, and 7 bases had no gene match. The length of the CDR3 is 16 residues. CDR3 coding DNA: TGTGCCAGCAGCGTAGTTAATAGCGGGGGTATAGATACGCAGTATTTT. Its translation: CASSVVNSGGIDTQYF.

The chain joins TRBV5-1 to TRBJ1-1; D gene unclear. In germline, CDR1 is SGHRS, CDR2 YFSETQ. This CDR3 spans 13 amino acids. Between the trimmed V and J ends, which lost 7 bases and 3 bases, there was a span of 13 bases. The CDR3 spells CASRLGSDTEAFF. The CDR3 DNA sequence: TGCGCCAGCCGCCTTGGGAGTGACACTGAAGCTTTCTTT.

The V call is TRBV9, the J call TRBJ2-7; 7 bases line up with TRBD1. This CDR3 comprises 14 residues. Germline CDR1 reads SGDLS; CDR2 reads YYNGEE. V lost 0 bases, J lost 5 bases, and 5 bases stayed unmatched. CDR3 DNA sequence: TGTGCCAGCAGCGTAGCTGGGACAGAAGACGAGCAGTACTTC. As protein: CASSVAGTEDEQYF.

The DNA of the CDR3 is TGTGCCAGCAGCCAAGATAGGCAGGGGGCGATAGGTGGTGGCTACACCTTC. The encoded protein is CASSQDRQGAIGGGYTF. The chain combines TRBV4-2 with TRBJ1-2; 8 bases are shared with TRBD1. The germline gives CDR1 LGHNA, CDR2 YNFKEQ. The CDR3 extends over 17 amino acids. V shed 0 bases, J shed 7 bases, and the junction held 13 bases outside the gene matches.

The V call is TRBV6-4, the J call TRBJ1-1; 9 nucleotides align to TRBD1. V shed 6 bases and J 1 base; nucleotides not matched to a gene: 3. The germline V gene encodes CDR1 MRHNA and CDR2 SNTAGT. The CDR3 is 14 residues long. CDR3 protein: CASRPGQGNTEAFF. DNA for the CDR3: TGTGCCAGCAGGCCGGGACAGGGGAACACTGAAGCTTTCTTT.

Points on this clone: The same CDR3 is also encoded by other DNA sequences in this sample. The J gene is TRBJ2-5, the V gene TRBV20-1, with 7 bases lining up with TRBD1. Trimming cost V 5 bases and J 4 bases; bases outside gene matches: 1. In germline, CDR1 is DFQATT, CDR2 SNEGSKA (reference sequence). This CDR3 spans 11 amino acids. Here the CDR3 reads CSARTGETQYF. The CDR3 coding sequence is TGCAGTGCTCGGACAGGAGAGACCCAGTACTTC.

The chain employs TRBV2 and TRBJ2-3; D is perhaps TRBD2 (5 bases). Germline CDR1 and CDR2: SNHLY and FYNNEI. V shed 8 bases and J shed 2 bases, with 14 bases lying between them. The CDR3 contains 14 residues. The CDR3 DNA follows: TGTGCCAGCTATGGGAGTGTGTTCACAGATACGCAGTATTTT. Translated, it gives CASYGSVFTDTQYF.

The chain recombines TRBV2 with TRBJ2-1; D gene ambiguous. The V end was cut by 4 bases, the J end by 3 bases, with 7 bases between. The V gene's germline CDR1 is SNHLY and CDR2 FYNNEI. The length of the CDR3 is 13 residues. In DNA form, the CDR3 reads TGTGCCAGCAGTGTCCTCGACTACAATGAGCAGTTCTTC. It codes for CASSVLDYNEQFF.

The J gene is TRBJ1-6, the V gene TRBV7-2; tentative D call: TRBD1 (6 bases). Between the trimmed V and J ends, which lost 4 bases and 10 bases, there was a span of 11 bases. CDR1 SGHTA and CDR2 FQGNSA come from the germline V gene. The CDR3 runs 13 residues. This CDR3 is CASSSWTASPLHF. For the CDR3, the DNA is TGTGCCAGCAGCTCCTGGACAGCCTCACCCCTCCACTTT.

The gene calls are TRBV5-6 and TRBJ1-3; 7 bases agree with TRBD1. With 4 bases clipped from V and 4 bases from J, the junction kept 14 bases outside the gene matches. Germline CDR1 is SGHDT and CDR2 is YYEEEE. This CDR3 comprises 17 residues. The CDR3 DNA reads TGTGCCAGCAGCCCGGGAGACAGGGCCTTCCTGGGAAACACCATATATTTT. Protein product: CASSPGDRAFLGNTIYF.

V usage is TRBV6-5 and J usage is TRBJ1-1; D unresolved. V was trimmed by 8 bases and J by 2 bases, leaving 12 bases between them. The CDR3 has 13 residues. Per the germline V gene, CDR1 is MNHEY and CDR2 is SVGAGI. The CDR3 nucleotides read TGTGCCAGCGGGGTAGGTGACAACACTGAAGCTTTCTTT. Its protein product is CASGVGDNTEAFF.

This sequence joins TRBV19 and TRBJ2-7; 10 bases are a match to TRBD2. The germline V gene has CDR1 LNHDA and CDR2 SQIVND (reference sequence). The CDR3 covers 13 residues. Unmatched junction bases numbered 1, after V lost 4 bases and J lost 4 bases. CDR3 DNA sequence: TGTGCCAGTAGTACAGCGGGAGGGTACGAGCAGTACTTC. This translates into CASSTAGGYEQYF.

CDR3 nucleotides: TGCGCCAGCAGTCTGGGACTAGCGGGCTTCAATGAGCAGTTCTTC. This gives the protein CASSLGLAGFNEQFF. The gene calls are TRBV4-1 and TRBJ2-1, with 12 bases that match TRBD2. Germline V gives CDR1 MGHRA, CDR2 YSYEKL. This CDR3 has 15 residues. With 6 bases clipped from V and 6 bases from J, the junction kept 6 bases outside the gene matches.

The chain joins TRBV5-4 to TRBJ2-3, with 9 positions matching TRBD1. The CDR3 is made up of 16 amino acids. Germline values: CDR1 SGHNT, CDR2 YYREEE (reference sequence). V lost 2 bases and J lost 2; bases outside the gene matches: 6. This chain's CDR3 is CASSFWTGDYTDTQYF. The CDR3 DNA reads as TGTGCCAGCAGCTTCTGGACAGGGGACTACACAGATACGCAGTATTTT.

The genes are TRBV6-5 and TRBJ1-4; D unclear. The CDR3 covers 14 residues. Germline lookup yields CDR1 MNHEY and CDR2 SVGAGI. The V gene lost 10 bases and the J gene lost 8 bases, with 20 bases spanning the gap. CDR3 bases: TGTGCCACCGTTGTGCGGGGTGCCGGCGAAAAACTGTTTTTT. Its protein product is CATVVRGAGEKLFF.

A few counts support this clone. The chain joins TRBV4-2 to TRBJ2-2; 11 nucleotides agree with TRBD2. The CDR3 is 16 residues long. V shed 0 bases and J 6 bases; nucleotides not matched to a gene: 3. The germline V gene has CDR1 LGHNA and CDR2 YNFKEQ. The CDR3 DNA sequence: TGTGCCAGCAGCCAAGATACTAGCGGGAGTCCCGGGGAGCTGTTTTTT. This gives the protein CASSQDTSGSPGELFF.